Here is one TCR beta chain with its context. Its antigen is as yet unknown. The sample belongs to a study of T cells in localized non-small cell lung cancer. Overall study findings and caveats: The study found T cell clonality highest in uninvolved adjacent lung, above tumor. Heterogeneity cannot be ruled out, as sequencing used one tumor region only.

V lost 3 bases and J lost 9, with 22 bases in between. The V gene's germline CDR1 is SGHRS and CDR2 YFSETQ. This CDR3 has 16 residues. Here immunoSEQ multiplex PCR was the method, and the copy in TCRdb shows in-frame clones only, minus some. The table includes tens of thousands of clones, about 90% detected once. The chain has TRBV5-1 and TRBJ2-1, with D possibly TRBD2 on 6 matching bases. The source of this sequence is a male donor at least 60 years old with stage I squamous cell lung carcinoma. This sample comprised peripheral blood, obtained before any cancer treatment. In nucleotides, the CDR3 is TGCGCCAGCAGCTATGGGGATTGGCGGGGTAAGGCTGAGCAGTTCTTC. Translating it yields CASSYGDWRGKAEQFF.